This T cell receptor (beta chain) was found in a study of control samples from healthy donors and cancer patients. The assay was immunoSEQ multiplex PCR, and TCRdb's table has in-frame clones only and misses some. This table has about 120,000 clones, 85% to 90% appearing once. CDR1 and CDR2 (germline): SGHAT, FQNNGV. The CDR3 is made up of 11 amino acids. Between the trimmed V and J ends, which lost 8 bases and 7 bases, there was a span of 9 bases. The chain carries TRBV11-2 and TRBJ1-3; D not certain. Material for sequencing was blood. This clonotype was sampled from a woman aged 70-85 years in good health. The CDR3 coding sequence is TGTGCCAGCTCCATCGGGAACACCATATATTTT. Translation: CASSIGNTIYF.